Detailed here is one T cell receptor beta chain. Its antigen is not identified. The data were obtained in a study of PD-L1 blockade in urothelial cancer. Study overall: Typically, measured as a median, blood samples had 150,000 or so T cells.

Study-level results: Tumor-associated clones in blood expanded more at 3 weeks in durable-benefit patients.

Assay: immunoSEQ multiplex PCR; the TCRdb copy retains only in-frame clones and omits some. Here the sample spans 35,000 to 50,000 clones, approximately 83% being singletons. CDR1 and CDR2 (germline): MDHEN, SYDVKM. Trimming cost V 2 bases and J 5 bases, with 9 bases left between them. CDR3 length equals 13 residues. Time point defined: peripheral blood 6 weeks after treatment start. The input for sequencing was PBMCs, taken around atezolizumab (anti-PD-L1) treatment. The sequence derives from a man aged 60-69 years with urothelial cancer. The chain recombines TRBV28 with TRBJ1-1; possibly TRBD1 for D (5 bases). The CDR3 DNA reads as TGTGCCAGCAGTTTAGTGGGGCGAACTGAAGCTTTCTTT. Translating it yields CASSLVGRTEAFF.